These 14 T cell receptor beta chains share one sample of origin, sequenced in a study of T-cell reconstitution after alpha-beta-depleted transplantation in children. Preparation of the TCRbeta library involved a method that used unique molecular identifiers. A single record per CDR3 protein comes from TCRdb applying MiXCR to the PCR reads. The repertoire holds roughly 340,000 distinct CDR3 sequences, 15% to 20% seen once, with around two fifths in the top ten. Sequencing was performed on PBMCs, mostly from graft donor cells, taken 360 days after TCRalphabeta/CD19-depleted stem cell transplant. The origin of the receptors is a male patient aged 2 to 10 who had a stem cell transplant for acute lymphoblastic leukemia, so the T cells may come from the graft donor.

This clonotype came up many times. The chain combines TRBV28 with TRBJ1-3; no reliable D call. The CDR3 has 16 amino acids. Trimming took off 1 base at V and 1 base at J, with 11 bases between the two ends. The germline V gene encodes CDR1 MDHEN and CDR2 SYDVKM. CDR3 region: CASSLLGRASGNTIYF. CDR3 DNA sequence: TGTGCCAGCAGTTTATTGGGCAGAGCTTCTGGAAACACCATATATTTT.

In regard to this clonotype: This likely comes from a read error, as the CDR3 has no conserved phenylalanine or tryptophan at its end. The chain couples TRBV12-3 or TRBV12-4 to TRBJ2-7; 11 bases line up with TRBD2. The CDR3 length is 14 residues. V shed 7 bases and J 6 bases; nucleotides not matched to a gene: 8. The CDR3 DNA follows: TGTGCCAGCACCTTAGCGGGAGGGCCCTCCGAGCAGTACTAC. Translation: CASTLAGGPSEQYY.

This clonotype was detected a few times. The CDR3 here is CASSLDPHRANNEQFF. CDR3 nucleotide sequence: TGTGCCAGCAGCTTAGACCCACATAGAGCTAACAATGAGCAGTTCTTC. The V call is TRBV11-3, the J call TRBJ2-1; D uncertain. Germline CDR1 reads SGHNT; CDR2 reads YENEEA. The CDR3 has 16 amino acids. Trimming removed 0 bases at V and 5 bases at J, with 14 bases between.

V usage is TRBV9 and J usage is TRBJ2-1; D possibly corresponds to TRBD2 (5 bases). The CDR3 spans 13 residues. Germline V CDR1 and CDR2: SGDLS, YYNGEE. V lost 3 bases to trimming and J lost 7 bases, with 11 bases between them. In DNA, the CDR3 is TGTGCCAGCAGCGGACCGACTACGAATGAGCAGTTCTTC. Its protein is CASSGPTTNEQFF.

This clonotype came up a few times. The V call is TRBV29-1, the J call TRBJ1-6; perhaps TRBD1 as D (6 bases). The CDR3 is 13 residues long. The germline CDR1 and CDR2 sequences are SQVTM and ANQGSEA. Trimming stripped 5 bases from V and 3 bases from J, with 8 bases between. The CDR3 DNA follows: TGCAGCGTTAGGACAGACTATAATTCACCCCTCCACTTT. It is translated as CSVRTDYNSPLHF.

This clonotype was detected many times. CDR3 sequence (DNA): TGTGCCAGCAGTTTACCGCGGCTAGGTCACACCGGGGAGCTGTTTTTT. This encodes CASSLPRLGHTGELFF. J is TRBJ2-2 and V is TRBV12-3 or TRBV12-4; D not certain. This CDR3 is built from 16 residues. V lost 2 bases to trimming and J lost 3 bases, with 13 bases between them.

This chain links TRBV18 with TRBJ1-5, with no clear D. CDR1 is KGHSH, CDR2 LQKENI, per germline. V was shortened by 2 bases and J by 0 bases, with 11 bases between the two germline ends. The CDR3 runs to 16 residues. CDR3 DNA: TGTGCCAGCTCACCAAATAACAAGAATAGCAATCAGCCCCAGCATTTT. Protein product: CASSPNNKNSNQPQHF.

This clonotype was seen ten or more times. CDR3 sequence (DNA): TGTGCCAGCAGCCGGGACTTCAGCTCCTACAATGAGCAGTTCTTC. It is translated as CASSRDFSSYNEQFF. V is TRBV7-2 and J is TRBJ2-1, with a weak D call TRBD2 (6 bases). The CDR3 totals 15 residues. V shed 5 bases and J shed 0 bases, with 11 bases lying between them. CDR1 SGHTA and CDR2 FQGNSA come from the germline V gene. Variable domain in full (rest from reference TRBV7-2 and TRBJ2-1): GAGVSQSPSNKVTEKGKDVELRCDPISGHTALYWYRQSLGQGLEFLIYFQGNSAPDKSGLPSDRFSAERTGGSVSTLTIQRTQQEDSAVYLCASSRDFSSYNEQFFGPGTRLTVL.

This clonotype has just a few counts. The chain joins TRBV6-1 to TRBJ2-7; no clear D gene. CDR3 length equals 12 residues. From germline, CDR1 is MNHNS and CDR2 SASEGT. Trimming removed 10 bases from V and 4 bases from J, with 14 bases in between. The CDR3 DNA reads TGTGCCACCACCGGGTTCGGTTACGAGCAGTACTTC. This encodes CATTGFGYEQYF.

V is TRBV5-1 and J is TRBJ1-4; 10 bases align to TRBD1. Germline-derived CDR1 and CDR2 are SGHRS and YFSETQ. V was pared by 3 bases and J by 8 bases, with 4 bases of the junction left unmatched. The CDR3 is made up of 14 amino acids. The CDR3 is CASSWTGGEEKLFF. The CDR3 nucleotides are TGCGCCAGCAGCTGGACAGGGGGAGAGGAAAAACTGTTTTTT.

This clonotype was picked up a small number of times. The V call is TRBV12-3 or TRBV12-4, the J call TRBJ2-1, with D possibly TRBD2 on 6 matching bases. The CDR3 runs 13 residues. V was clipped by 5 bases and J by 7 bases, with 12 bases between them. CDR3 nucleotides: TGTGCCAGCAGTCATAGCGGTCGAAATGAGCAGTTCTTC. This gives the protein CASSHSGRNEQFF.

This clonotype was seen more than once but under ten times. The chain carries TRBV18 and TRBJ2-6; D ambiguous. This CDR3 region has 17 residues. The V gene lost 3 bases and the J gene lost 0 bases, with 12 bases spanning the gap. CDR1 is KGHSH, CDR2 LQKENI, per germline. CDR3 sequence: CASSPNVDGSGANVLTF. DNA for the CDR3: TGTGCCAGCTCACCCAACGTGGACGGCTCTGGGGCCAACGTCCTGACTTTC. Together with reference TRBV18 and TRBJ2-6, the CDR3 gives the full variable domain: NAGVMQNPRHLVRRRGQEARLRCSPMKGHSHVYWYRQLPEEGLKFMVYLQKENIIDESGMPKERFSAEFPKEGPSILRIQQVVRGDSAAYFCASSPNVDGSGANVLTFGAGSRLTVL.

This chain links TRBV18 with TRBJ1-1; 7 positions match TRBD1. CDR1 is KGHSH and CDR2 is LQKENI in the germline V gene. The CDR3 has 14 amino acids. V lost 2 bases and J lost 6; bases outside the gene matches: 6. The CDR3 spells CASSPGTTGSEAFF. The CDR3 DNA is TGTGCCAGCTCACCAGGTACGACAGGGTCTGAAGCTTTCTTT.

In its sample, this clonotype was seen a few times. The CDR3 nucleotides are TGCAGTGCTAGCAGCCGCGCGGCCTACGAGCAGTACTTC. Protein sequence: CSASSRAAYEQYF. The V and J genes are TRBV20-1 and TRBJ2-7; D not resolved. V was cut by 3 bases and J by 2 bases, with 11 bases left in between. The CDR3 sequence is 13 residues long. Per the germline V gene, CDR1 is DFQATT and CDR2 is SNEGSKA (reference sequence).